This T cell receptor (beta chain) was found in a study of cytomegalovirus exposure and HLA in healthy donors. Notes on this clone: The antigen remains unidentified.

Notes on the study in general: The classifier, whose performance was assessed in both the original and validation cohorts, reportedly diagnosed cytomegalovirus status with high specificity and sensitivity. In a later analysis, parvovirus B19, influenza, CMV and Epstein-Barr virus appeared linked to several top co-occurrence clusters. In terms of immune exposure information, only CMV serostatus was available.

This PCR relied on a set of 60 Vbeta primers and 13 Jbeta primers. Clones were read by immunoSEQ multiplex PCR, and TCRdb kept only the in-frame ones, dropping some. The table lists roughly 120,000 clones, about 80% of them singletons. The sequencing input was PBMCs. The TCR sequence derives from a man aged 25-40 years in good health and CMV-seropositive.

The CDR3 DNA reads as TGCAGCGCGTGGGGGACAGGGGGTACAGATACGCAGTATTTT. Its protein product is CSAWGTGGTDTQYF. The chain uses TRBV29-1 and TRBJ2-3, with 11 bases identical to TRBD1. This CDR3 has 14 amino acids. With 7 bases clipped from V and 3 bases from J, the junction kept 6 bases outside the gene matches. The germline V gene has CDR1 SQVTM and CDR2 ANQGSEA.